Shown below are 28 T cell receptor beta chains from a single sample sequenced in a study of monozygotic twins with inflammatory bowel disease. TCRdb reprocessed the 5' RACE reads and stores each CDR3 protein as one record, lacking DNA. This sample contains over 350,000 distinct CDR3 sequences. Sequencing input: blood. All receptors derive from a human donor with ulcerative colitis or Crohn's disease, or a healthy co-twin of an affected twin (not recorded which).

The V call is TRBV19, the J call TRBJ2-1; the D call of TRBD1 rests on TCRdb alone, since no DNA is present to check it. Germline CDR1 reads LNHDA; CDR2 reads SQIVND (reference sequence). This CDR3 contains 14 residues. CDR3 loop: CASTLQGYGNEQFF.

V usage is TRBV14 and J usage is TRBJ2-1. Germline loops: CDR1 SGHDN, CDR2 FVKESK. The CDR3 has 15 amino acids. CDR3 region: CASSLVEHPNNEQFF.

The chain carries TRBV6-1 and TRBJ2-1; TCRdb picks TRBD2, but there is no DNA to check that call. This CDR3 has 13 amino acids. CDR1 MNHNS and CDR2 SASEGT come from the germline V gene. CDR3: CARGKRAYNEQFF.

The chain recombines TRBV7-9 with TRBJ1-1. CDR1 is SEHNR, CDR2 FQNEAQ, per germline (reference sequence). The CDR3 has 14 residues. CDR3 residues: CASLREAPYTEAFF.

This chain's CDR3 is CATSRMGGEAGELFF. The chain joins TRBV15 to TRBJ2-2; no DNA is available, so the TRBD2 call from TCRdb remains unchecked. CDR1 LNHNV and CDR2 YYDKDF come from the germline V gene (reference sequence). CDR3 length equals 15 residues.

The gene calls are TRBV7-6 and TRBJ2-3; without DNA, the TCRdb call of TRBD1 cannot be checked. The CDR3 extends over 17 amino acids. Germline V gives CDR1 SGHVS, CDR2 FNYEAQ. This CDR3 is CASSLVTGQGSTDTQYF.

The chain has TRBV10-3 and TRBJ1-2; there is no DNA to check the TCRdb D call of TRBD1. Germline values: CDR1 ENHRY, CDR2 SYGVKD. CDR3 size: 15 residues. Here the CDR3 reads CAISTGTGEYSGYTF.

This chain uses TRBV7-9 with TRBJ1-3. The CDR3 is made up of 16 amino acids. Looked up from germline, CDR1 is SEHNR and CDR2 is FQNEAQ (reference sequence). CDR3 sequence: CASSTGTGLSGNTIYF.

The V and J genes are TRBV7-2 and TRBJ1-5; the TCRdb D gene call, TRBD1, has no DNA to confirm it. The CDR3 is 15 amino acids. Germline CDR1 and CDR2: SGHTA and FQGNSA. The CDR3 loop reads CASSRTGGGNQPQHF.

This chain joins TRBV19 and TRBJ1-5; lacking DNA, the TRBD1 call made by TCRdb goes unchecked. Per germline, CDR1 LNHDA and CDR2 SQIVND (reference sequence). The CDR3 is made up of 15 amino acids. CDR3 residues: CASSMSRTGWQPPHF.

The chain couples TRBV20-1 to TRBJ2-3; the TRBD1 assignment by TCRdb is unverifiable without DNA. This CDR3 has 14 amino acids. The germline V gene encodes CDR1 DFQATT and CDR2 SNEGSKA (reference sequence). CDR3 amino acids: CSAREGGQVYTQYF.

The J gene is TRBJ2-3, the V gene TRBV20-1; without DNA, the TCRdb call of TRBD1 cannot be checked. This CDR3 has 15 amino acids. Per the germline V gene, CDR1 is DFQATT and CDR2 is SNEGSKA (reference sequence). This chain's CDR3 is CSAPSRDSSTDTQYF.

V is TRBV2 and J is TRBJ2-7. CDR3 length: 15 residues. Per the germline V gene, CDR1 is SNHLY and CDR2 is FYNNEI. CDR3 sequence reads: CASSEGLAVSYEQYF.

V and J are TRBV15 and TRBJ2-2; TCRdb outputs TRBD2, but without DNA this stays unchecked. Germline CDR1 is LNHNV and CDR2 is YYDKDF (reference sequence). The CDR3 length is 18 residues. CDR3 sequence reads: CATSRDSGTSSNTGELFF.

The rearrangement links TRBV6-1 to TRBJ1-2; the D call of TRBD1 rests on TCRdb alone, since no DNA is present to check it. This CDR3 region has 15 residues. The germline V gene encodes CDR1 MNHNS and CDR2 SASEGT. The CDR3: CASILAPRENYGYTF.

The rearrangement uses TRBV27 and TRBJ2-7. Germline V gene lookup returns CDR1 MNHEY and CDR2 SMNVEV (reference sequence). This CDR3 has 15 amino acids. The CDR3 sequence: CASSPHVAGSYEQYF.

The chain carries TRBV29-1 and TRBJ1-1; TCRdb reports TRBD1, a call that lacks DNA to check it against. The CDR3 length is 12 residues. Germline CDR1 and CDR2: SQVTM and ANQGSEA. The CDR3 sequence: CSVGTGLAEAFF.

The CDR3 is CASSLTLGQGNNEQFF. This chain uses TRBV7-3 with TRBJ2-1; TCRdb indicates TRBD1, and absent DNA this call remains unverified. The V gene's germline CDR1 is SGHTA and CDR2 FQGTGA. The CDR3 is 16 residues long.

J is TRBJ2-1 and V is TRBV19; the D call of TRBD2 rests on TCRdb alone, since no DNA is present to check it. Germline V gives CDR1 LNHDA, CDR2 SQIVND (reference sequence). This CDR3 is built from 17 residues. CDR3 protein: CASSGVVLGGAYNEQFF. Full variable domain (outside the CDR3, taken from reference TRBV19 and TRBJ2-1): DGGITQSPKYLFRKEGQNVTLSCEQNLNHDAMYWYRQDPGQGLRLIYYSQIVNDFQKGDIAEGYSVSREKKESFPLTVTSAQKNPTAFYLCASSGVVLGGAYNEQFFGPGTRLTVL.

The rearrangement uses TRBV5-1 and TRBJ2-5; TCRdb's assignment of TRBD1 cannot be checked, as there is no DNA. Germline V gene data show CDR1 as SGHRS and CDR2 as YFSETQ. The CDR3 has 15 amino acids. CDR3 residues: CASSIGTGLQETQYF.

The chain links TRBV9 to TRBJ2-2; the D call of TRBD2 rests on TCRdb alone, since no DNA is present to check it. Germline assignment: CDR1 SGDLS and CDR2 YYNGEE. This CDR3 contains 18 residues. This chain's CDR3 is CASSVPRTSALNTGELFF.

The chain combines TRBV7-2 with TRBJ2-5; TCRdb picks TRBD1, but there is no DNA to check that call. Per germline, CDR1 SGHTA and CDR2 FQGNSA. The CDR3 contains 14 residues. The chain's CDR3 is CASSLASGKETQYF.

Here the CDR3 reads CASSYRNRNTGELFF. V usage is TRBV7-6 and J usage is TRBJ2-2; TCRdb names TRBD1, which stays unverified in the absence of DNA. The germline V gene has CDR1 SGHVS and CDR2 FNYEAQ. This CDR3 spans 15 amino acids. The full variable domain, in which reference TRBV7-6 and TRBJ2-2 provide the parts outside the CDR3, is GAGVSQSPRYKVTKRGQDVALRCDPISGHVSLYWYRQALGQGPEFLTYFNYEAQQDKSGLPNDRFSAERPEGSISTLTIQRTEQRDSAMYRCASSYRNRNTGELFFGEGSRLTVL.

The rearrangement joins TRBV30 to TRBJ2-7; TCRdb outputs TRBD2, but without DNA this stays unchecked. CDR3 size: 16 residues. Germline V CDR1 and CDR2: GTSNPN, SVGIG (reference sequence). This CDR3 reads CAWSLRTSGRTNEQYF. Variable domain in full (rest from reference TRBV30 and TRBJ2-7): SQTIHQWPATLVQPVGSPLSLECTVEGTSNPNLYWYRQAAGRGLQLLFYSVGIGQISSEVPQNLSASRPQDRQFILSSKKLLLSDSGFYLCAWSLRTSGRTNEQYFGPGTRLTVT.

This sequence joins TRBV4-2 and TRBJ1-3. The length of the CDR3 is 15 residues. CDR1 LGHNA and CDR2 YNFKEQ come from the germline V gene. The CDR3: CASSQRVYSGNTIYF.

The V and J genes are TRBV6-1 and TRBJ1-2; TCRdb calls TRBD1, which cannot be checked without DNA. CDR3 size: 16 residues. Germline V lookup: CDR1 MNHNS, CDR2 SASEGT. The CDR3 region is CASSERGTSANYGYTF.

The chain carries TRBV7-2 and TRBJ2-1; TCRdb's assignment of TRBD1 cannot be checked, as there is no DNA. Germline V gene lookup returns CDR1 SGHTA and CDR2 FQGNSA. The CDR3 runs 14 residues. CDR3 protein: CASSSARGWAKQFF.

CDR3 region: CASSWTGNYEQYF. The rearrangement joins TRBV6-5 to TRBJ2-7; no DNA is available, so the TRBD1 call from TCRdb remains unchecked. The CDR3 totals 13 residues. Per germline, CDR1 MNHEY and CDR2 SVGAGI.